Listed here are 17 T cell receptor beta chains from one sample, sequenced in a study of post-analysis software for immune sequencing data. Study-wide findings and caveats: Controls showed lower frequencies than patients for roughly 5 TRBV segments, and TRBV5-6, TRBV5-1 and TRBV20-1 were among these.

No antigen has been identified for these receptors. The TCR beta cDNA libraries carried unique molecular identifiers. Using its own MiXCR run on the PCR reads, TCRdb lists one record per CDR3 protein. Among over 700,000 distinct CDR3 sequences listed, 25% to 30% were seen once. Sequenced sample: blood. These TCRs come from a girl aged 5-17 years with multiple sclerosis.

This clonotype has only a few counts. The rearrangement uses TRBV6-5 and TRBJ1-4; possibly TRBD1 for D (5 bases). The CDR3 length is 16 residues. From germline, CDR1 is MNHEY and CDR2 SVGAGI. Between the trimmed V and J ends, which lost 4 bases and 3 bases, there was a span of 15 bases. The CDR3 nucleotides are TGTGCCAGCAGTTCCCCGGGGGGTGCCGCTAATGAAAAACTGTTTTTT. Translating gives CASSSPGGAANEKLFF.

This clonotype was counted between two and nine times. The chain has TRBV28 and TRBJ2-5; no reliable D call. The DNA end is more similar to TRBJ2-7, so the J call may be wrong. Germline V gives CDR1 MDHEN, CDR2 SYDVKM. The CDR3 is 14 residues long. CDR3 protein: CASSLYTETYEQYF. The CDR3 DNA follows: TGTGCCAGCAGTTTATACACAGAAACCTACGAGCAGTACTTC.

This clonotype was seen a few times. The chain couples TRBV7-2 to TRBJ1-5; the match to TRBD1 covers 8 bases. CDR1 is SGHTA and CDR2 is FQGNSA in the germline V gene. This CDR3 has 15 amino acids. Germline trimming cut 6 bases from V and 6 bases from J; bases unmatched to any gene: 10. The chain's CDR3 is CASSFSTGAVQPQHF. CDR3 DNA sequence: TGTGCCAGCAGTTTCTCGACAGGGGCCGTTCAGCCCCAGCATTTT.

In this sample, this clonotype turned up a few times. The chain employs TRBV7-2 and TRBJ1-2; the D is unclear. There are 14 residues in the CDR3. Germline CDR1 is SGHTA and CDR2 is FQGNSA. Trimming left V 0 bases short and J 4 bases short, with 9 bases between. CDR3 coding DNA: TGTGCCAGCAGCTTAGCAAGGGCTATCTATGGCTACACCTTC. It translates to CASSLARAIYGYTF.

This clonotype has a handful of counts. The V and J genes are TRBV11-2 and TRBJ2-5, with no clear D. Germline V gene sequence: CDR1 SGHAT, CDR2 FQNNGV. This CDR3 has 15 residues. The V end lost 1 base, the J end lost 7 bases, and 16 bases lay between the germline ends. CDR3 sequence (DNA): TGTGCCAGCAGCTTAGGCGGCCCGTCAATTGGGACCCAGTACTTC. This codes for CASSLGGPSIGTQYF. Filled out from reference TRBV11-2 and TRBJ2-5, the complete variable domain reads EAGVAQSPRYKIIEKRQSVAFWCNPISGHATLYWYQQILGQGPKLLIQFQNNGVVDDSQLPKDRFSAERLKGVDSTLKIQPAKLEDSAVYLCASSLGGPSIGTQYFGPGTRLLVL.

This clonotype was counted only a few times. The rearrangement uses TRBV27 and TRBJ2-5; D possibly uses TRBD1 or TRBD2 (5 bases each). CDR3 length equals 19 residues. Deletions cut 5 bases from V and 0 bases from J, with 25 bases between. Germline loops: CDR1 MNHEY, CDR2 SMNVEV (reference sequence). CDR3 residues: CASSIPEGCRGRDQETQYF. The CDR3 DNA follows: TGTGCCAGCAGTATCCCTGAGGGGTGCCGCGGTCGGGACCAAGAGACCCAGTACTTC.

The CDR3 bases are TGCGCCAGCAGCCAAGGGACAAGGCAGTTCTTC. Its protein product is CASSQGTRQFF. The chain employs TRBV4-1 and TRBJ2-1, with D possibly TRBD1 on 5 matching bases. Germline-derived CDR1 and CDR2 are MGHRA and YSYEKL. V was shortened by 1 base and J by 12 bases, with 7 bases between the two germline ends. The length of the CDR3 is 11 residues.

In DNA, the CDR3 is TGCGCCAGCAGCCTGGTGCGACAGGGGGATTCACCCCTCCACTTT. It encodes CASSLVRQGDSPLHF. This chain joins TRBV5-1 and TRBJ1-6, with 9 nucleotides matching TRBD1. Germline CDR1 SGHRS, CDR2 YFSETQ. Trimming cost V 4 bases and J 8 bases; bases outside gene matches: 7. CDR3 length: 15 residues. The variable domain in full, with the rest retrieved from reference TRBV5-1 and TRBJ1-6, is KAGVTQTPRYLIKTRGQQVTLSCSPISGHRSVSWYQQTPGQGLQFLFEYFSETQRNKGNFPGRFSGRQFSNSRSEMNVSTLELGDSALYLCASSLVRQGDSPLHFGNGTRLTVT.

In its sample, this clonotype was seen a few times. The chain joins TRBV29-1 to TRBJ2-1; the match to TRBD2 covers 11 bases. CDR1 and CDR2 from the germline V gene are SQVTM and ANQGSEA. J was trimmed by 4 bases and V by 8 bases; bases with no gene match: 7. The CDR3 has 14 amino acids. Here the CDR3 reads CSPRLAGRYNEQFF. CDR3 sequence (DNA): TGCAGCCCCCGACTAGCGGGACGGTACAATGAGCAGTTCTTC.

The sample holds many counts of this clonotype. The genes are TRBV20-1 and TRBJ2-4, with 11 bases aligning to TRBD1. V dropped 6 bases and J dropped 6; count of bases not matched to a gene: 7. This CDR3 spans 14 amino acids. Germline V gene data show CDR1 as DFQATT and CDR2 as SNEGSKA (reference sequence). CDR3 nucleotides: TGCAGTGCGTCCGGGACAGGGGGTGTAAACATTCAGTACTTC. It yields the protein CSASGTGGVNIQYF.

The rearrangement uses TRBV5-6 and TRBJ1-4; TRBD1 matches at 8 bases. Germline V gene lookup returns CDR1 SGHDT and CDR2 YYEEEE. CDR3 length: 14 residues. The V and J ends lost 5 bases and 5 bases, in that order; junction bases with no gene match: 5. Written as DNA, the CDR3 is TGTGCCAGCAGGAGGACAGGGCAGAATGAAAAACTGTTTTTT. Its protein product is CASRRTGQNEKLFF. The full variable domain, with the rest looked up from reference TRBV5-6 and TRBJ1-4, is DAGVTQSPTHLIKTRGQQVTLRCSPKSGHDTVSWYQQALGQGPQFIFQYYEEEERQRGNFPDRFSGHQFPNYSSELNVNALLLGDSALYLCASRRTGQNEKLFFGSGTQLSVL.

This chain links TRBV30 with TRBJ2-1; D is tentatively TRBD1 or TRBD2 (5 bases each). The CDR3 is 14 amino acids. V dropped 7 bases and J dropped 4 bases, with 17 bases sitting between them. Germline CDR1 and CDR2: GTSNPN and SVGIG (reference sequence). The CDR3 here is CASRGTNRYNEQFF. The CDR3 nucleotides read TGTGCCTCACGGGGCACTAACAGATACAATGAGCAGTTCTTC. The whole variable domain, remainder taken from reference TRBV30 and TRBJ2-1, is SQTIHQWPATLVQPVGSPLSLECTVEGTSNPNLYWYRQAAGRGLQLLFYSVGIGQISSEVPQNLSASRPQDRQFILSSKKLLLSDSGFYLCASRGTNRYNEQFFGPGTRLTVL.

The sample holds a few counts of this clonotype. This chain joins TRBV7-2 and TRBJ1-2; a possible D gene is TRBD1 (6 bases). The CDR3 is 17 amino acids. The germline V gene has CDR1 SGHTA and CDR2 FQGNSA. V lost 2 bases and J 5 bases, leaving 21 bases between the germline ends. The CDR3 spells CASSLSPRGTPGYGYTF. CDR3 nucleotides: TGTGCCAGCAGCTTATCCCCGCGGGGGACACCGGGATATGGCTACACCTTC.

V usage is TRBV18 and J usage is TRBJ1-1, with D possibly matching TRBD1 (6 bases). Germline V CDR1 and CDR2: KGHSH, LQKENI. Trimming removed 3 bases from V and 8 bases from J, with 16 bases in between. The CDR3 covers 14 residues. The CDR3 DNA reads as TGTGCCAGCTCACCGACGAGGGGACACCCAGAAGCTTTCTTT. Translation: CASSPTRGHPEAFF.

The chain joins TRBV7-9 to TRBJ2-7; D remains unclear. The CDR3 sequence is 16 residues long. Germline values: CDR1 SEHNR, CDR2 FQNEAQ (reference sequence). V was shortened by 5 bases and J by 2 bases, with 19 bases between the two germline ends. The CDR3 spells CASSPTGRTSPYEQYF. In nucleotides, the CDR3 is TGTGCCAGCAGCCCCACTGGACGGACGAGCCCCTACGAGCAGTACTTC.

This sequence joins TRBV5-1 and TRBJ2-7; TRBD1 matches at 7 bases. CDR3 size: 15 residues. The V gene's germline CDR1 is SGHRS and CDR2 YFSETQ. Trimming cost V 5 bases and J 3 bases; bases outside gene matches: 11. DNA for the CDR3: TGCGCCAGCAGTTTTGAGGGGGCGATTTACTACGAGCAGTACTTC. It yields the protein CASSFEGAIYYEQYF.

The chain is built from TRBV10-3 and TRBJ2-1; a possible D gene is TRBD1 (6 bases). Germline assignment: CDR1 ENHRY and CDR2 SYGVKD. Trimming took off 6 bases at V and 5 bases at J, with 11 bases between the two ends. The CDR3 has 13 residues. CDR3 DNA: TGTGCCATCAGCCCCGGACAGCACAATGAGCAGTTCTTC. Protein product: CAISPGQHNEQFF.